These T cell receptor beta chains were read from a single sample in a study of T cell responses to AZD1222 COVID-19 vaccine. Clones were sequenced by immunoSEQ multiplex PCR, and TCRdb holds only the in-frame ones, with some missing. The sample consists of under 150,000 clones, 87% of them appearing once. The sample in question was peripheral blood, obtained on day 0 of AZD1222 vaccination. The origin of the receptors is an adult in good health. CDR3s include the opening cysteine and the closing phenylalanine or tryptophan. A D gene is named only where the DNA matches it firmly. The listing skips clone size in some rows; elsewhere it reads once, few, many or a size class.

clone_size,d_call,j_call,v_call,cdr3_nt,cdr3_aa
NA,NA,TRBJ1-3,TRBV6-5,TGTGCCAGCAGTCAACAGGGAAAAGGAGGAAACACCATATATTTT,CASSQQGKGGNTIYF
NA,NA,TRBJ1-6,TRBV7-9,TGTGCCAGCGAGTCCGGGACGGAGAATTCACCCCTCCACTTT,CASESGTENSPLHF
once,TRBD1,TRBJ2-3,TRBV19,TGTGCCAGCGGAATTCCGGGACAGGGTCCGACTCATACGCAGTATTTT,CASGIPGQGPTHTQYF
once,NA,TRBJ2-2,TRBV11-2,TGTGCCAGCAGCTTAACCGCTTTTATAGGCGGGGAGCTGTTTTTT,CASSLTAFIGGELFF
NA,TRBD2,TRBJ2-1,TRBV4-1,TGCGCCAGCAGCCAAGAGGCGGGAGGGGGCAATGAGCAGTTCTTC,CASSQEAGGGNEQFF
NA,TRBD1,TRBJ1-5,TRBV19,TGTGCCACCTTAGACAGGGGACGTGGCAATCAGCCCCAGCATTTT,CATLDRGRGNQPQHF
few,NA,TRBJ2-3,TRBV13,TGTGCCAGCAGCTTAACCCTGCGGGAGTATTTT,CASSLTLREYF
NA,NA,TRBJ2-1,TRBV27,TGTGCCAGCAGTTTATCGGTGACACCCCCGCCCTACAATGAGCAGTTCTTC,CASSLSVTPPPYNEQFF
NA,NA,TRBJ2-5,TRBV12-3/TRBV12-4,TGTGCCAGCACTAAGTGGGATTCGGAGACCCAGTACTTC,CASTKWDSETQYF
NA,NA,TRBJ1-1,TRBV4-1,TGCGCCAGCAGCACACGCGGGAACACTGAAGCTTTCTTT,CASSTRGNTEAFF